This is a list of T cell receptor beta chains from one sample in a study of CD8+ T cells in alopecia areata. Generated by immunoSEQ multiplex PCR, the TCRdb table keeps only in-frame clones and is missing some. The table shows about 200,000 clones, with about 62% occurring only once. The input for sequencing was CD4+ T cells sorted from blood, taken at week 24, from a patient treated with tofacitinib. Receptors were obtained from a human donor with alopecia areata. The CDR3 runs from the conserved cysteine through the conserved F or W. Fields, in order: J gene, clone size, D gene, V gene, CDR3 DNA, CDR3 protein. The D gene is left open where the match is weak. A row's size may be missing; if present it is once, few, many or a size class.

TRBJ2-7 once TRBD2 TRBV7-2 TGTGCCAGCAGCCGCGCGCTAGCGGGAGTCAACTACGAGCAGTACTTC CASSRALAGVNYEQYF
TRBJ1-4 . TRBD1 TRBV30 TGTGCCTGGTCCCACGGACAGGCGATTGCAACTAATGAAAAACTGTTTTTT CAWSHGQAIATNEKLFF
TRBJ1-2 . . TRBV5-8 TGTGCCAGCAGCTCACCTAACTATGGCTACACCTTC CASSSPNYGYTF
TRBJ2-7 . . TRBV7-8 TGTGCCAGCACCATGACGGGGGCCTACGAGCAGTACTTC CASTMTGAYEQYF
TRBJ2-5 few TRBD1 TRBV5-1 TGCGCCAGCAGCTGGGGACAGATCCAAGAGACCCAGTACTTC CASSWGQIQETQYF
TRBJ2-6 . TRBD2 TRBV7-9 TGTGCCAGCCTCGGGGGGGCCGGGGCCAACGTCCTGACTTTC CASLGGAGANVLTF
TRBJ2-3 few TRBD1 TRBV28 TGTGCCAGCAGGCTGACAGGGAGCACAGATACGCAGTATTTT CASRLTGSTDTQYF
TRBJ2-7 . TRBD2 TRBV5-1 TGCGCCAGCAGCATAACTAGCGGGAGGGCCCTTTCCTACGAGCAGTACTTC CASSITSGRALSYEQYF
TRBJ2-5 . . TRBV6-5 TGTGCCAGCAGACTCTCCCGGGATGAGACCCAGTACTTC CASRLSRDETQYF
TRBJ2-7 . . TRBV7-2 TGTGCCAGCAGCTTAACCTCGGGACCGAGCTACGAGCAGTACTTC CASSLTSGPSYEQYF
TRBJ2-5 . . TRBV2 TGTGCCAGCAAATTTCAAGAGACCCAGTACTTC CASKFQETQYF
TRBJ2-7 . . TRBV7-2 TGTGCCAGCAGCTCCGTCGCGGTCGCGGAATACGAGCAGTACTTC CASSSVAVAEYEQYF
TRBJ2-7 . TRBD2 TRBV6-5 TGTGCCAGCCGTCCGGGACTAGCGACCAACGAGCAGTACTTC CASRPGLATNEQYF
TRBJ2-7 . . TRBV18 TGTGCCAGCTCACCAGACTCGTACGAGCAGTACTTC CASSPDSYEQYF
TRBJ1-2 . TRBD1 TRBV6-5 TGTGCCAGCAGTTACACCCCGGGACAGGGCGGTGGCTACACCTTC CASSYTPGQGGGYTF
TRBJ2-5 . TRBD2 TRBV5-1 TGCGCCACCCAGCTAGGAGTAGCGGGGTCGCGGGGGGAGACCCAGTACTTC CATQLGVAGSRGETQYF
TRBJ2-5 few TRBD1 TRBV7-9 TGTGCCAGCAGCTTTGGACAGGGCCGGGAGACCCAGTACTTC CASSFGQGRETQYF
TRBJ1-5 . . TRBV29-1 TGCAGCGTTTCCACAGGCGCCAATCAGCCCCAGCATTTT CSVSTGANQPQHF
TRBJ1-1 . . TRBV9 TGTGCCAGCAGCGTAGCTCCTGGGGAAGGATCCGCTTTCTTT CASSVAPGEGSAFF
TRBJ2-1 . TRBD2 TRBV5-1 TGCGCCAGCAGCTTGGTTAGCGGGGTGCCTGATGAGCAGTTCTTC CASSLVSGVPDEQFF
TRBJ1-2 . TRBD1 TRBV6-6 TGTGCCAGCAGTGGAGGACAGGGGGGAGGTGGCTACACCTTC CASSGGQGGGGYTF
TRBJ2-3 few . TRBV2 TGTGCCAGCAGTGAGGGGAATACGTACACAGATACGCAGTATTTT CASSEGNTYTDTQYF
TRBJ2-1 . TRBD1 TRBV30 TGTGCCTGGAGTGCGGGACAGGGGAATGAGCAGTTCTTC CAWSAGQGNEQFF
TRBJ2-3 . TRBD2 TRBV9 TGTGCCAGCAGCTTAGATTTAAGCGGGGGGGAGGCAGATACGCAGTATTTT CASSLDLSGGEADTQYF
TRBJ2-3 few TRBD2 TRBV2 TGTGCCAGCCTAGCGGGAGCAACAGATACGCAGTATTTT CASLAGATDTQYF
TRBJ1-5 . TRBD1 TRBV7-2 TGTGCCAGCAGCTTAGTGGCGACAGGGTACAATCAGCCCCAGCATTTT CASSLVATGYNQPQHF
TRBJ1-2 . . TRBV14 TGTGCCAGCAGCCAAGTCGGGGCGAGCGGCTACACCTTC CASSQVGASGYTF
TRBJ2-2 few TRBD1 TRBV5-4 TGTGCCAGCAGCTCGGGACAGGGGGTCGGGGAGCTGTTTTTT CASSSGQGVGELFF
TRBJ1-3 . . TRBV18 TGTGCCAGCGCAACCGAGAGCTCTGGAAACACCATATATTTT CASATESSGNTIYF
TRBJ2-6 . . TRBV18 TGTGCCAGCTCACCTATTGGAGACAGCTCCGGGGCCAACGTCCTGACTTTC CASSPIGDSSGANVLTF
TRBJ2-3 . TRBD2 TRBV29-1 TGCAGCGTTGAAACTAGCGGGGGCACAGATACGCAGTATTTT CSVETSGGTDTQYF
TRBJ2-5 . TRBD2 TRBV28 TGTGCCAGCAGTCCCGGGACTAGCGTTCGGGAGACCCAGTACTTC CASSPGTSVRETQYF
TRBJ2-6 few . TRBV27 TGTGCCAGCAGTCTAGGCTCTGGGGCCAACGTCCTGACTTTC CASSLGSGANVLTF
TRBJ2-7 . . TRBV7-2 TGTGCCAGCAGCGGGGGTTCGTGGAGGGACTCCTACGAGCAGTACTTC CASSGGSWRDSYEQYF
TRBJ2-2 few . TRBV30 TGTGCCTGGAGTGTCGGGACCAACACCGGGGAGCTGTTTTTT CAWSVGTNTGELFF
TRBJ2-3 . . TRBV9 TGTGCCAGCAGCTCTAATGTCGGCGCAGATACGCAGTATTTT CASSSNVGADTQYF
TRBJ1-1 once TRBD1 TRBV9 TGTGCCAGCAGCCCGCAGACAGGGCTGAACACTGAAGCTTTCTTT CASSPQTGLNTEAFF
TRBJ2-5 few . TRBV7-6 TGTGCCAGCAGCTTAGCGGAGGGGGAGACCCAGTACTTC CASSLAEGETQYF
TRBJ1-2 . . TRBV7-2 TGTGCCAGCAGCCCAACCTGGGGTAGTGGCTACACCTTC CASSPTWGSGYTF
TRBJ2-7 . . TRBV6-6 TGTGCCAGCAGCCTCTTATCAGCCTACGAGCAGTACTTC CASSLLSAYEQYF
TRBJ2-7 few . TRBV4-2 TGTGCCAGCAGCCAAGATATTAGGGGGGGTTCAAAAGAGCAGTACTTC CASSQDIRGGSKEQYF